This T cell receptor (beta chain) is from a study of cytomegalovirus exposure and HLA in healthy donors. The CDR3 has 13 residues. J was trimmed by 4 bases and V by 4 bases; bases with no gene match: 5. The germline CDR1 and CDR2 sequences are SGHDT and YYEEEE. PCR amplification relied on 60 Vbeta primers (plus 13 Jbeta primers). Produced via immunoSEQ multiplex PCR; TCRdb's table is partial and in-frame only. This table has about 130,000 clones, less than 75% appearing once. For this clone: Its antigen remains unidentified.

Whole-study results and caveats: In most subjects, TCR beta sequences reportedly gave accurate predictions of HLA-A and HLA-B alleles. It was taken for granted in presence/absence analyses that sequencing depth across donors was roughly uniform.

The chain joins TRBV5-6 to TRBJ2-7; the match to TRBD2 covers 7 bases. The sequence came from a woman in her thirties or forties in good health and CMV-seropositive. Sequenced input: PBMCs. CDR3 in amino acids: CASSRGREYEQYF. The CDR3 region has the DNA TGTGCCAGCAGCCGGGGGAGGGAGTACGAGCAGTACTTC.